These T cell receptor beta chains were read from a single sample in a study of long-term antiretroviral therapy in people with HIV. The table came from immunoSEQ multiplex PCR; TCRdb's copy has only in-frame clones and leaves some out. The profile covers some 30,000 clones, with about 90% appearing a single time and over 0.8% taken by the ten largest. The sequences come from unsorted PBMCs, collected 2 years after starting antiretroviral therapy. The source of these receptors is a man aged 50-60 years with HIV. Both conserved end residues are part of each CDR3. The D gene is left open where the match is weak. A row's size may be missing; if present it is once, few, many or a size class.

v_call	d_call	clone_size	j_call	cdr3_aa	cdr3_nt
TRBV18	TRBD2	.	TRBJ2-1	CASSPVTSGGASNEQFF	TGTGCCAGCTCACCGGTGACTAGCGGGGGGGCTAGTAATGAGCAGTTCTTC
TRBV7-2	.	.	TRBJ2-3	CASSLVNHGGRTQYF	TGTGCCAGCAGCTTAGTTAACCACGGGGGGCGAACGCAGTATTTT
TRBV30	.	.	TRBJ2-7	CAWSVVIGGALQYF	TGTGCCTGGAGTGTAGTCATCGGCGGGGCCCTGCAGTACTTC
TRBV7-9	.	few	TRBJ2-3	CASSLAVDDTDTQYF	TGTGCCAGCAGCTTAGCGGTGGATGACACAGATACGCAGTATTTT
TRBV28	TRBD1	.	TRBJ1-1	CASSSIWGQGKTNTEAFF	TGTGCCAGCAGTTCTATCTGGGGACAGGGTAAAACGAACACTGAAGCTTTCTTT
TRBV28	TRBD1	.	TRBJ1-4	CASSLSGQGNEKLFF	TGTGCCAGCAGTTTATCGGGACAGGGCAATGAAAAACTGTTTTTT
TRBV20-1	TRBD1	once	TRBJ1-1	CSAAGGFEAFF	TGCAGTGCCGCAGGGGGTTTTGAAGCTTTCTTT
TRBV7-2	.	.	TRBJ2-3	CASRPTTDTQYF	TGTGCCAGCAGACCGACCACAGATACGCAGTATTTT
TRBV7-6	.	.	TRBJ1-3	CASSSRISSGNTIYF	TGTGCCAGCAGCTCCCGGATCAGCTCTGGAAACACCATATATTTT
TRBV2	TRBD2	.	TRBJ2-7	CASFKGSGSRYEQYF	TGTGCCAGCTTTAAGGGTAGCGGGAGTCGCTACGAGCAGTACTTC